This TCR beta chain was documented in a study of PD-1 blockade in classical Hodgkin lymphoma. Study results and caveats: Patients who initiated nivolumab within 1 year of ASCT were excluded.

All patients relapsed after autologous stem cell transplantation, and brentuximab vedotin exposure varied. Clones were sequenced by immunoSEQ multiplex PCR, and TCRdb holds only the in-frame ones, with some missing. The sample shows under 95,000 clones, 92% of them seen only once. This CDR3 has 13 amino acids. V was cut by 4 bases and J by 1 base, with 11 bases left in between. Germline CDR1 is SQVTM and CDR2 is ANQGSEA. Details on this clone: Its antigen is unidentified.

The origin of this receptor is a human donor with classical Hodgkin lymphoma. The genes are TRBV29-1 and TRBJ2-7; D is unclear. Source: peripheral blood mononuclear cells (PBMCs), taken before the second cycle of nivolumab. The CDR3 region is CSVGSVGSYEQYF. The CDR3 region has the DNA TGCAGCGTTGGATCTGTAGGGTCCTACGAGCAGTACTTC.